One and the same sample provided the 6 T cell receptor beta chains below, sequenced in a study of cytomegalovirus exposure and HLA in healthy donors. PCR used 60 Vbeta primers and 13 Jbeta primers. TCRdb's copy holds only in-frame clones and misses some; the assay was immunoSEQ multiplex PCR. The sample lists 70,000 to 80,000 clones; approximately 78% were seen once. Sequenced material: PBMCs. All receptors derive from a young man in good health and CMV-seronegative.

The genes are TRBV5-4 and TRBJ2-5, with D perhaps TRBD2 (5 bases). V was trimmed by 5 bases and J by 1 base, leaving 12 bases between them. CDR3 length: 14 amino acids. The V gene's germline CDR1 is SGHNT and CDR2 YYREEE (reference sequence). CDR3 amino acids: CASSKPGFQETQYF. Here the CDR3 DNA reads TGTGCCAGCAGTAAACCGGGATTCCAAGAGACCCAGTACTTC.

This clone was counted between two and nine times. The V and J genes are TRBV4-1 and TRBJ2-2; tentative D call: TRBD1 (5 bases). CDR1 is MGHRA and CDR2 is YSYEKL in the germline V gene. The V end lost 1 base, the J end lost 4 bases, and 10 bases lay between the germline ends. The CDR3 is 15 amino acids. CDR3 sequence (DNA): TGCGCCAGCAGCCAAGGGCAGGGTAGCACCGGGGAGCTGTTTTTT. This codes for CASSQGQGSTGELFF.

The chain uses TRBV19 and TRBJ2-1; 11 bases are a match to TRBD2. CDR1 and CDR2 (germline): LNHDA, SQIVND (reference sequence). This CDR3 comprises 17 residues. V dropped 3 bases and J dropped 5; count of bases not matched to a gene: 9. Written as DNA, the CDR3 is TGTGCCAGTAGTATCCAAATAGCGGGAGGGCCGCACAATGAGCAGTTCTTC. This gives the protein CASSIQIAGGPHNEQFF.

CDR3 residues: CSVFGQVQANYGYTF. The CDR3 DNA reads TGCAGCGTTTTTGGACAGGTTCAAGCTAACTATGGCTACACCTTC. The rearrangement links TRBV29-1 to TRBJ1-2; 7 nucleotides match TRBD1. Germline values: CDR1 SQVTM, CDR2 ANQGSEA. There are 15 residues in the CDR3. V lost 5 bases and J lost 0; bases outside the gene matches: 9.

The chain recombines TRBV5-3 with TRBJ2-3; TRBD2 matches at 10 bases. TRBV5-3 is an ORF for which the function is uncertain. The CDR3 contains 15 residues. The J segment lost 4 bases and the V segment lost 1 base, leaving 3 bases of the junction unmatched. The CDR3 here is CARSLTSGVPDTQYF. CDR3 sequence (DNA): TGTGCCAGAAGCTTGACTAGCGGGGTACCAGATACGCAGTATTTT.

This chain links TRBV7-9 with TRBJ1-2, with D uncertain. The CDR3 has 13 amino acids. The germline V gene encodes CDR1 SEHNR and CDR2 FQNEAQ (reference sequence). The V gene lost 4 bases and the J gene lost 6 bases, with 12 bases spanning the gap. Here the CDR3 reads CASSSGLGDGYTF. The CDR3 DNA reads as TGTGCCAGCAGCTCGGGGTTGGGCGATGGCTACACCTTC.